The clone carrying this T cell receptor (beta chain) has more than one count but fewer than ten. As yet, its antigen is unknown. This specimen comes from a study of T-cell reconstitution after alpha-beta-depleted transplantation in children. Germline V lookup: CDR1 SGHRS, CDR2 YFSETQ. The CDR3 runs 14 residues. V dropped 5 bases and J dropped 3 bases, with 12 bases sitting between them. Study-wide results and caveats: Diversity and T-cell counts at one year after transplant derived mostly from new T cells. Several hundred expanded graft clones reportedly were the source of alpha-beta T cells about two months after transplant. From surviving recipient T cells and thymic progenitors came the high day-60 TCRbeta diversity observed in some patients.

Preparation of the TCRbeta library used unique molecular identifiers. In TCRdb, the PCR reads were re-called with MiXCR into one record per CDR3 protein. Of approximately 230,000 distinct CDR3 sequences listed, 25% were seen once; the top ten hold less than 3.5%. Sequencing was performed on PBMCs, taken before TCRalphabeta/CD19-depleted stem cell transplant. V and J are TRBV5-1 and TRBJ2-1; D may be TRBD1 (6 bases). This TCR was recovered from a girl aged 2 to 10 with Fanconi anemia, due to receive a stem cell transplant. The CDR3 spells CASRLRDNYNEQFF. CDR3 nucleotide sequence: TGCGCCAGCAGGCTCCGGGACAACTACAATGAGCAGTTCTTC.